This T cell receptor beta chain was documented in a study of beta chain features in type 1 diabetes. The authors reverse transcribed all of the isolated RNA, so sequencing captured expressed TCRB transcripts. Sequenced by immunoSEQ multiplex PCR; TCRdb stores in-frame clones only, minus some. Of 300,000 or so clones in the sample, less than 9.5% are singletons; the top ten hold less than 0.45%. With respect to this clone: The sample has other DNA sequences that encode this CDR3 too.

Trimming at V came to 0 bases and at J to 0 bases, leaving 1 base not matched to a gene. CDR1 and CDR2 (germline): MNHEY, SVGAGI. CDR3 length equals 15 residues. Material: central memory CD4+ T cells from blood. The clonotype comes from a woman younger than 30 in good health. The chain couples TRBV6-5 to TRBJ2-7, with TRBD2 matching 8 bases. CDR3 protein: CASSYSTSGSYEQYF. The CDR3 bases are TGTGCCAGCAGTTACTCAACTAGCGGCTCCTACGAGCAGTACTTC.